This T cell receptor (beta chain) stems from a study of blood T cell repertoires in COVID-19. Turning to the study itself: COVID-19 samples, acute and convalescent, were from the United States, Italy and Spain.

The method was immunoSEQ multiplex PCR; TCRdb's version includes in-frame clones alone and lacks a portion of them. Among approximately 500,000 clones, 80% to 90% were seen once, and the ten largest hold about 3%. Germline V lookup: CDR1 LGHNA, CDR2 YNFKEQ. The CDR3 covers 16 residues. V shed 3 bases, J shed 3 bases, and the junction held 10 bases outside the gene matches. The sample taken for sequencing was peripheral blood. The source is a human donor in a cohort sampled during active COVID-19. The chain joins TRBV4-2 to TRBJ1-2, with 7 bases fitting TRBD1. CDR3 bases: TGTGCCAGCAGCCATTCTAAGGGGACAGCCTACTATGGCTACACCTTC. Translating it yields CASSHSKGTAYYGYTF.